This TCR beta chain was obtained from a study of identical twins (dated by TCRdb to 2016 to 2017). At the level of the whole study: To test whether fetal clonotypes persist, this study deep-sequenced TCR alpha and beta repertoires from monozygotic twins, from unrelated adults of various ages, and from cord blood. To rule out contamination, replicate twin experiments were performed at different times with different library preparation protocols.

Notes on this clonotype: No cognate antigen has been identified for it. No clone much larger than this one lies a single base away; base qualities are absent.

All donors were healthy Caucasians. Three pairs of female monozygotic twins, all aged roughly 18 to 30 years, made up the twin cohort. CD4+ and CD8+ T cell populations were isolated with positive isolation kits from Invitrogen. The CDR3 runs 17 residues from the cysteine to the phenylalanine. The retained sequence is limited to the CDR3, 51 bases, with the frame set at the first base. According to the germline V gene, CDR1 reads SGHTA and CDR2 reads FQGNSA. Cut back by 5 bases and 3 bases, the V and J ends lie 19 bases apart. Paper-wide results and their limitations: In monozygotic twins, out-of-frame TCR alpha sharing was systematically underestimated by recombination models, although the models agreed with sharing between unrelated individuals. Invariant T cells such as MAIT and iNKT could partly confound zero-insertion analyses, although diverse VJ usage argued against such confounding for most clonotypes. Out-of-frame TCR alpha sequences shared between twins showed an excess of low generation-probability sequences compared with coincidental sharing between unrelated individuals. Because the same donors could not be followed over many years, the conclusions relied on cross-sectional statistical analysis. Abundant cord blood beta clonotypes had fewer insertions, young adult naive repertoires showed a similar but weaker trend, and memory repertoires showed no such trend. Excess twin sharing in beta out-of-frame sequences was weaker because fewer shared sequences lowered the signal-to-noise ratio.

The library was generated by 5' RACE. TCRdb lists the instrument as Illumina HiSeq 2000. Template switching introduced a universal primer binding site; the final cDNA contained a unique molecular identifier, enabling accurate counting of TCR cDNA molecules. Specific primers in the conserved constant-segment region were used to synthesize first-strand cDNA for the TCR alpha and beta chains. To control for contamination, every cDNA library was double barcoded, receiving both a SMART-Mk sample barcode and Illumina barcodes. TruSeq adapter sequences, together with Illumina sample barcodes, were added in two successive PCR steps. The Illumina HiSeq platform was used with custom primers to sequence TCR alpha and beta cDNA libraries. From the authors' description of their analysis: Raw reads were processed with MiGEC to extract unique molecular identifiers, and MiXCR was used to determine CDR3 positions. For each individual, recombination models were inferred using an EM algorithm with the repgenHMM and IGoR tools. Shared clonotype analysis was performed with the tcR package in R, normalizing sharing by the product of cloneset sizes. Out-of-frame nonproductive sequences were analyzed to study raw recombination free of thymic and clonal selection effects. TCRdb's own reprocessing of the public reads used fastp at Q25 and MiXCR and kept productive beta chains. Rows are unified per CDR3 protein, each entry keeping the most common DNA and genes. In this record, the V and J calls reflect TCRdb's handling and not the investigators' own analysis. For this sample there are roughly 490,000 distinct CDR3 sequences; 13% to 15% appear just once. 0.8% to 1% of the sample rests with the top ten.

This same sample was also part of a study on yellow fever vaccine responses in identical twins. Looking at the second paper: The T cell response to vaccination in identical twins was reported by the authors to appear partly convergent and partly personalized. The study precisely tracked vaccine-responding T cell clones in identical twins.

The source material was CD4+ T cells sorted from blood. Recombination joined TRBV7-2 with TRBJ2-2; too little of a D gene remains to name it. The receptor's source is a woman between 18 and 29 years old in good health. The CDR3 region reads CASSLLTRRLDTGELFF. The DNA reads as follows: TGTGCCAGCAGCCTGCTGACCCGGCGATTGGACACCGGGGAGCTGTTTTTT.